These 24 T cell receptor beta chains came from one sample sequenced in a study of cytomegalovirus exposure and HLA in healthy donors. PCR was performed using 60 Vbeta and 13 Jbeta primers. Repertoires were generated with immunoSEQ multiplex PCR, while TCRdb's copy carries only in-frame clones and drops some. The profile covers 100,000 to 150,000 clones, with about four fifths appearing a single time and about 3.5% taken by the ten largest. Sequencing was done on a sample of PBMCs. These receptors were obtained from a woman in her thirties or forties in good health and CMV-seropositive.

This chain connects TRBV27 to TRBJ2-2; D perhaps matches TRBD2 (5 bases). The V and J ends lost 0 bases and 1 base respectively, with 6 bases between them. The CDR3 loop spans 15 amino acids. Germline V gene data show CDR1 as MNHEY and CDR2 as SMNVEV (reference sequence). CDR3 coding DNA: TGTGCCAGCAGTTTATCCGGGAAGAACACCGGGGAGCTGTTTTTT. It is translated as CASSLSGKNTGELFF.

V gene TRBV5-1 combines with J gene TRBJ2-7; 10 nucleotides match TRBD1. The CDR3 has 15 residues. Germline lookup yields CDR1 SGHRS and CDR2 YFSETQ. The V gene end was trimmed by 3 bases and the J gene end by 1 base; junction bases not matched to a gene: 4. This chain's CDR3 is CASSWGQGISYEQYF. The DNA of the CDR3 is TGCGCCAGCAGCTGGGGACAGGGGATTTCCTACGAGCAGTACTTC.

This chain uses TRBV6-4 with TRBJ2-7; 9 bases are a match to TRBD2. The CDR3 totals 14 residues. The V segment lost 5 bases and the J segment 7 bases; nucleotides outside the gene matches: 9. In germline, CDR1 is MRHNA, CDR2 SNTAGT. The CDR3 loop reads CASSIAGGRGEQYF. CDR3 sequence (DNA): TGTGCCAGCAGTATCGCGGGAGGGAGGGGAGAGCAGTACTTC.

V is TRBV9 and J is TRBJ2-1; a weak D match, TRBD2 (6 bases). CDR3 length: 15 amino acids. Trimming left V 3 bases short and J 3 bases short, with 13 bases between. Germline V gene lookup returns CDR1 SGDLS and CDR2 YYNGEE. The CDR3: CASSGSGTNYNEQFF. CDR3 coding DNA: TGTGCCAGCAGCGGTAGCGGAACTAACTACAATGAGCAGTTCTTC. Full variable domain (outside the CDR3, taken from reference TRBV9 and TRBJ2-1): DSGVTQTPKHLITATGQRVTLRCSPRSGDLSVYWYQQSLDQGLQFLIQYYNGEERAKGNILERFSAQQFPDLHSELNLSSLELGDSALYFCASSGSGTNYNEQFFGPGTRLTVL.

This rearrangement joins TRBV4-3 to TRBJ2-7; TRBD1 is a possible D gene (6 bases). The CDR3 extends over 14 amino acids. CDR1 is LGHNA and CDR2 is YSLEER in the germline V gene. Trimming cost V 1 base and J 7 bases, with 14 bases left between them. The CDR3 spells CASSQVAGVGEQYF. The DNA of the CDR3 is TGCGCCAGCAGCCAAGTAGCAGGGGTGGGTGAGCAGTACTTC.

J is TRBJ2-5 and V is TRBV6-5, with D hard to call. The DNA end is a closer match to TRBJ2-7, so the J assignment may be wrong. This CDR3 has 14 amino acids. Germline values: CDR1 MNHEY, CDR2 SVGAGI. CDR3 amino acids: CASSYSGSSYEQYF. The CDR3 coding sequence is TGTGCCAGCAGTTACTCGGGCTCCTCCTACGAGCAGTACTTC.

The rearrangement joins TRBV5-1 to TRBJ2-7, with 7 bases fitting TRBD1. Trimming took 5 bases from V and 0 from J; bases not matched to a gene: 5. The germline gives CDR1 SGHRS, CDR2 YFSETQ. The CDR3 is made up of 14 amino acids. DNA of the CDR3: TGCGCCAGCAGAGACCGGGACAGCTCCTACGAGCAGTACTTC. Protein sequence: CASRDRDSSYEQYF.

This chain uses TRBV6-1 with TRBJ1-6, with 9 bases lining up with TRBD1. The CDR3 contains 15 residues. V was pared by 5 bases and J by 8 bases, with 7 bases of the junction left unmatched. Germline-derived CDR1 and CDR2 are MNHNS and SASEGT. CDR3 DNA sequence: TGTGCCAGCAGTCACACAGGGGGCGGGGATTCACCCCTCCACTTT. Residues: CASSHTGGGDSPLHF.

Only one count was recorded for this clone. V gene TRBV30 combines with J gene TRBJ2-1; perhaps TRBD2 as D (5 bases). Germline CDR1 and CDR2: GTSNPN and SVGIG (reference sequence). Between the trimmed V and J ends, which lost 2 bases and 9 bases, there was a span of 5 bases. CDR3 length: 10 amino acids. CDR3 in amino acids: CAWSRGEQFF. In nucleotides, the CDR3 is TGTGCCTGGAGTCGGGGTGAGCAGTTCTTC.

The rearrangement links TRBV7-2 to TRBJ2-3, with 14 bases aligning to TRBD2. The CDR3 runs 16 residues. Trimming took 1 base from V and 3 from J; bases not matched to a gene: 0. CDR1 is SGHTA and CDR2 is FQGNSA in the germline V gene. CDR3 sequence (DNA): TGTGCCAGCAGCTTAGGACTAGCGGGAGGGACAGATACGCAGTATTTT. The encoded protein is CASSLGLAGGTDTQYF.

This chain joins TRBV27 and TRBJ2-7, with D unresolved. Germline values: CDR1 MNHEY, CDR2 SMNVEV (reference sequence). V was pared by 2 bases and J by 2 bases, with 7 bases between. The CDR3 is 13 residues long. The CDR3 nucleotides are TGTGCCAGCAGTTTAGCAGAGGCCTACGAGCAGTACTTC. Its translation is CASSLAEAYEQYF.

This clone turned up a few times. This sequence joins TRBV2 and TRBJ2-2; the match to TRBD2 covers 12 bases. V was pared by 7 bases and J by 5 bases, with 8 bases of the junction left unmatched. The CDR3 contains 16 residues. CDR1 is SNHLY, CDR2 FYNNEI, per germline. As DNA, the CDR3 is TGTGCCAGCAAGGGTGGACTAGCGGGAATGACCGGGGAGCTGTTTTTT. Its protein product is CASKGGLAGMTGELFF.

The genes are TRBV5-4 and TRBJ2-7; TRBD1 matches 9 bases. CDR1 is SGHNT and CDR2 is YYREEE in the germline V gene (reference sequence). The V gene end was trimmed by 4 bases and the J gene end by 7 bases; junction bases not matched to a gene: 12. The CDR3 loop spans 15 amino acids. The CDR3 loop is CASSLGGTGWSEQYF. In DNA, the CDR3 is TGTGCCAGCAGCCTGGGGGGGACAGGGTGGTCGGAGCAGTACTTC.

The genes are TRBV28 and TRBJ2-7, with TRBD1 identical over 12 bases. Germline CDR1 and CDR2: MDHEN and SYDVKM. Germline trimming cut 7 bases from V and 2 bases from J; bases unmatched to any gene: 12. The CDR3 loop spans 17 amino acids. The CDR3 region is CASIETPGQGAPYEQYF. In nucleotides, the CDR3 is TGTGCCAGCATCGAAACGCCGGGACAGGGGGCCCCCTACGAGCAGTACTTC. Full variable domain (rest looked up from reference TRBV28 and TRBJ2-7): DVKVTQSSRYLVKRTGEKVFLECVQDMDHENMFWYRQDPGLGLRLIYFSYDVKMKEKGDIPEGYSVSREKKERFSLILESASTNQTSMYLCASIETPGQGAPYEQYFGPGTRLTVT.

The chain combines TRBV9 with TRBJ1-2; TRBD1 agrees at 7 bases. From germline, CDR1 is SGDLS and CDR2 YYNGEE. The V segment lost 7 bases and the J segment 7 bases; nucleotides outside the gene matches: 13. The CDR3 has 14 residues. The CDR3 here is CASAGTEGLSGYTF. For the CDR3, the DNA is TGTGCCAGCGCGGGGACAGAAGGTTTGAGTGGCTACACCTTC. The full variable domain, with the rest looked up from reference TRBV9 and TRBJ1-2, is DSGVTQTPKHLITATGQRVTLRCSPRSGDLSVYWYQQSLDQGLQFLIQYYNGEERAKGNILERFSAQQFPDLHSELNLSSLELGDSALYFCASAGTEGLSGYTFGSGTRLTVV.

Concerning this clone itself: Since no conserved phenylalanine or tryptophan closes the CDR3, a read error is the likely cause. No DNA is shown, since the ends of the CDR3 on it are uncertain; the CDR3 is the one TCRdb lists. The chain's CDR3 is CASSKQAGN. The chain uses TRBV21-1 and TRBJ2-7; the D call in the table, TRBD2, was not verified against the DNA. TRBV21-1 is described as a pseudogene. From its first to its last residue, the CDR3 has 9 amino acids.

Points on this clone: Germline is not matched at one junction end, which may reflect a read error. This chain links TRBV7-9 with TRBJ2-7, with 10 bases fitting TRBD2. CDR3 length: 16 residues. Germline CDR1 and CDR2: SEHNR and FQNEAQ (reference sequence). The CDR3: CSSSDWTSGDPYEQYF. In nucleotides, the CDR3 is TGTTCCAGCAGCGACTGGACTAGCGGTGATCCTTACGAGCAGTACTTC.

The chain combines TRBV27 with TRBJ1-6, with D unclear. The V end lost 4 bases, the J end lost 4 bases, and 5 bases lay between the germline ends. CDR3 length: 13 residues. The V gene's germline CDR1 is MNHEY and CDR2 SMNVEV (reference sequence). The CDR3 reads CASSSRYNSPLHF. The DNA of the CDR3 is TGTGCCAGCAGTTCGCGATATAATTCACCCCTCCACTTT.

This clone was counted between two and nine times. This chain connects TRBV4-3 to TRBJ1-4; no clear D. V was pared by 4 bases and J by 5 bases, with 17 bases between. CDR3 size: 16 residues. Germline V lookup: CDR1 LGHNA, CDR2 YSLEER. CDR3 loop: CASSLRSTAENEKLFF. The DNA for the CDR3 is TGCGCCAGCAGCCTGAGGTCTACAGCGGAAAATGAAAAACTGTTTTTT.

The V gene is TRBV7-3, the J gene TRBJ2-1, with 11 nucleotides matching TRBD2. Germline-derived CDR1 and CDR2 are SGHTA and FQGTGA. The CDR3 totals 21 residues. The V and J ends lost 5 bases and 0 bases, in that order; junction bases with no gene match: 18. CDR3 loop: CASSPQSLAGVSPSSYNEQFF. The CDR3 DNA reads TGTGCCAGCAGCCCGCAATCACTAGCGGGAGTCTCCCCTAGCTCCTACAATGAGCAGTTCTTC.

The genes are TRBV19 and TRBJ2-5; weak D call: TRBD2 (6 bases). Germline V gives CDR1 LNHDA, CDR2 SQIVND (reference sequence). Trimming removed 1 base from V and 5 bases from J, with 11 bases in between. This CDR3 is built from 14 residues. The CDR3 DNA reads as TGTGCCAGTAGTATAGGGGGGGATTTGGAGACCCAGTACTTC. Amino acid sequence: CASSIGGDLETQYF.

The chain combines TRBV6-4 with TRBJ2-1; the match to TRBD2 covers 9 bases. The V and J ends lost 4 bases and 8 bases, in that order; junction bases with no gene match: 12. Germline CDR1 MRHNA, CDR2 SNTAGT. The CDR3 totals 16 residues. The CDR3 reads CASSVASGTRADEQFF. CDR3 nucleotide sequence: TGTGCCAGCAGTGTGGCTAGCGGGACCCGCGCCGATGAGCAGTTCTTC.

The V and J genes are TRBV30 and TRBJ1-5; possibly TRBD1 for D (6 bases). The ends were cut back, 3 bases at V and 0 bases at J, with 12 bases in the middle. Germline V gene lookup returns CDR1 GTSNPN and CDR2 SVGIG (reference sequence). The CDR3 length is 15 residues. In DNA form, the CDR3 reads TGTGCCTGGAGGCGCCAGGGGCCTAGCAATCAGCCCCAGCATTTT. Its protein product is CAWRRQGPSNQPQHF.

This clone appeared once. This chain uses TRBV7-9 with TRBJ1-5; the D is unclear. Trimming pared 1 base from V and 5 bases from J, leaving 12 bases between. This CDR3 is built from 15 residues. Germline V gene data show CDR1 as SEHNR and CDR2 as FQNEAQ (reference sequence). The CDR3 coding sequence is TGTGCCAGCAGCTTAGGAACCGTTTTAGATCAGCCCCAGCATTTT. Translating it yields CASSLGTVLDQPQHF.